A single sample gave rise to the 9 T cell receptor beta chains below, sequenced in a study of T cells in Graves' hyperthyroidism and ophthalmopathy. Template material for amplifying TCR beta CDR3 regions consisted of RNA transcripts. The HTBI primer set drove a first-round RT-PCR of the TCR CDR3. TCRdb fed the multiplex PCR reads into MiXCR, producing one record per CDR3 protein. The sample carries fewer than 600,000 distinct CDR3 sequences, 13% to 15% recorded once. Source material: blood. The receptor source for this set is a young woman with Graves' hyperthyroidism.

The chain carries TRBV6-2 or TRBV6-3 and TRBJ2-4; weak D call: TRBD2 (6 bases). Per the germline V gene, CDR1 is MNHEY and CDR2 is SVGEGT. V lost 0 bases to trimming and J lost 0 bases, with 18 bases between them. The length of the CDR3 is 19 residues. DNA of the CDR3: TGTGCCAGCAGTTACTCGAGGGCTAGCGCAGATCTAGCCAAAAACATTCAGTACTTC. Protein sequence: CASSYSRASADLAKNIQYF.

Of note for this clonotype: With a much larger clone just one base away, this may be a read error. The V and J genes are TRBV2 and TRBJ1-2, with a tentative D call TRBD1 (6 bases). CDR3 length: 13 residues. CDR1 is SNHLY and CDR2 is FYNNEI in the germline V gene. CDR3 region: CAGSGTPNYGYTF. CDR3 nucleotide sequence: TGTGCCGGCAGTGGGACACCCAACTATGGCTACACCTTC.

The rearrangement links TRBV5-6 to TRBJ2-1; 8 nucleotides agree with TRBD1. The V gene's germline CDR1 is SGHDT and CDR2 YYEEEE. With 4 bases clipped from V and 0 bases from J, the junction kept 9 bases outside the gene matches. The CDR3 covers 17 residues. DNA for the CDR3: TGTGCCAGCAGCCCCCTCAGGGGGCCCAGCTCCTACAATGAGCAGTTCTTC. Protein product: CASSPLRGPSSYNEQFF.

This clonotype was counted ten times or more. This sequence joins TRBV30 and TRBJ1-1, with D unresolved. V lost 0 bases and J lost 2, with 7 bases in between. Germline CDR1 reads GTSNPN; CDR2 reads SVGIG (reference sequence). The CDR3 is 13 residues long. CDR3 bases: TGTGCCTGGAGTGTAAAGGTAAACACTGAAGCTTTCTTT. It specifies CAWSVKVNTEAFF.

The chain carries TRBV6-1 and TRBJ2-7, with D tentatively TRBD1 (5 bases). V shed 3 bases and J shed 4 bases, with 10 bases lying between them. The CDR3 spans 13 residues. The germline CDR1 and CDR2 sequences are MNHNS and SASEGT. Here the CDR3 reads CASSDQGLYEQYF. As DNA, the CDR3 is TGTGCCAGCAGTGATCAGGGTCTATACGAGCAGTACTTC.

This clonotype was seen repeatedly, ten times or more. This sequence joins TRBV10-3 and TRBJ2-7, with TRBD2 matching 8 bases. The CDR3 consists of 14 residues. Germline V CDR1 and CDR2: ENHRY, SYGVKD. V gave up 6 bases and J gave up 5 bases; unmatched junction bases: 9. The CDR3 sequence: CAIRKAGAVDEQYF. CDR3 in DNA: TGTGCCATCAGAAAAGCGGGAGCAGTAGACGAGCAGTACTTC.

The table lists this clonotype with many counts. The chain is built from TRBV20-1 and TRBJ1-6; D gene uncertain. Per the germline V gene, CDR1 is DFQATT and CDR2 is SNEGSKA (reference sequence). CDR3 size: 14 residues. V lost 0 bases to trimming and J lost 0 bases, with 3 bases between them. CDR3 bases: TGCAGTGCTAGAGAGAGCTCCTATAATTCACCCCTCCACTTT. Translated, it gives CSARESSYNSPLHF.

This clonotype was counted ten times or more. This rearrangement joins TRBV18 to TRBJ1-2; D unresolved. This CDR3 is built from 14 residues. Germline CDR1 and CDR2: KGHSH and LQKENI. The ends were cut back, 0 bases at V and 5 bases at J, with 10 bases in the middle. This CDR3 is CASSPPESQYGYTF. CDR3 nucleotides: TGTGCCAGCTCACCACCGGAGTCTCAGTATGGCTACACCTTC.

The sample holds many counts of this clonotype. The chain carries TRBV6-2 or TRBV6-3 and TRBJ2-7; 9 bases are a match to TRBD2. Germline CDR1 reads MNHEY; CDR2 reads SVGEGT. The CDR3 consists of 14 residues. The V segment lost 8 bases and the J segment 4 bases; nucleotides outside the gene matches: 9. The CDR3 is CASYQSGRPYEQYF. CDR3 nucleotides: TGTGCCAGCTATCAAAGCGGGAGGCCATACGAGCAGTACTTC.